The sequence of this T cell receptor beta chain was determined in a study of persistence of HIV-infected CD4 T cells. Overall study: Isolated cells were CMV- and HIV-1 Gag-responding CD4+ T cells.

General study findings and limits: Proviral oligoclonality tracked with TCR oligoclonality within the same sorted cells.

The CDR3 is made up of 13 amino acids. V lost 7 bases, J lost 2 bases, and 11 bases lay in between. The V gene's germline CDR1 is GTSNPN and CDR2 SVGIG (reference sequence). On this clone: The antigen remains undetermined.

This was the immunoSEQ version 4 assay in survey mode. The repertoire was sequenced with immunoSEQ multiplex PCR; TCRdb's copy has only in-frame clones and lacks some. The sample yields 25,000 to 35,000 clones, approximately 80% seen once. Lysates of CMV-infected fibroblasts at approximately 9.4 ug/mL stimulated these cells. CD40L-negative CD69-negative CD45RO-high memory CD4+ T cells were sorted as populations depleted of antigen-responding cells. Inclusion required CMV-positive serology and CD4+ counts above 400 cells/uL. For 15 to 20 hours, CD8-depleted PBMCs received anti-CD28/CD49d costimulation, a CD40-blocking antibody and enfuvirtide.

The rearrangement uses TRBV30 and TRBJ2-2, with no clear D. This clonotype was sampled from an adult woman with HIV who was CMV-seropositive. The source material was CD4+ T cells sorted from PBMCs after 18-hour stimulation, sampled from a patient who received antiretroviral therapy. The CDR3 sequence: CASRAVNTGELFF. The CDR3 DNA follows: TGTGCCTCCCGTGCGGTAAACACCGGGGAGCTGTTTTTT.